This T cell receptor beta chain was sequenced during a study of OX40 agonist ivuxolimab in advanced cancers. The study's findings and limits: Expanded peripheral T-cell antigen specificity went undetermined.

A remark on this clone: The target antigen is unknown.

Assay used: immunoSEQ multiplex PCR; TCRdb lists only in-frame clones, some missing. The sample contains roughly 76,000 clones, 90% to 95% of which appear only once. Germline CDR1 reads ENHRY; CDR2 reads SYGVKD. This CDR3 comprises 17 residues. V lost 3 bases and J 0 bases, leaving 16 bases between the germline ends. The sample here was CD4+ or CD8+ T cells sorted from blood, taken in a trial of the OX40 agonist ivuxolimab. The sequence came from an adult with an advanced solid tumor such as melanoma, head and neck, liver or kidney cancer. This chain joins TRBV10-3 and TRBJ2-3; TRBD2 might be the D (6 bases). In DNA, the CDR3 is TGTGCCATCAGTGACACCCTAACCGGGACTAGCACAGATACGCAGTATTTT. This codes for CAISDTLTGTSTDTQYF.